This T cell receptor (beta chain) is from a study of blood T cell repertoires in COVID-19. Study summary: The origin of the acute and convalescent COVID-19 samples was the United States, Italy and Spain. T cells, B-cell-depleted T cells, or PBMCs provided the cDNA or gDNA that served as material.

Per the original methods: The assay estimated nucleated cells by amplifying reference gene primers. This table comes from immunoSEQ multiplex PCR, and its TCRdb copy is limited to in-frame clones, with some not included. V, J and clone size reflect that table, while D and trimming were determined from the DNA. Seen here are roughly 100,000 clones, about 88% observed once, and the top ten hold 6.2%. This clone was seen more than once but under ten times. With 2 bases removed from V and 3 bases from J, the gap between germline ends came to 12 bases. Germline values: CDR1 SGHNT, CDR2 YYREEE (reference sequence). The CDR3 length is 14 residues.

This chain uses TRBV5-4 with TRBJ2-7; D perhaps matches TRBD2 (5 bases). The sequence came from a human donor in a cohort sampled during active COVID-19. Sequenced input: peripheral blood. CDR3 region: CASSFRGSIYEQYF. The CDR3 nucleotides are TGTGCCAGCAGCTTCCGGGGTTCCATCTACGAGCAGTACTTC.